This TCR beta chain stems from a study of regulatory T cells in long-lasting Graves disease. In building TCR beta libraries, iRepertoire HTBI primers were used together with Arm-PCR of CDR3 regions. TCRdb ran MiXCR on the multiplex PCR reads and lists one entry per CDR3 protein. The sample contains 600,000 to 650,000 distinct CDR3 sequences, around 15% of which appear only once. As to time point: newly diagnosed GD, antithyroid drugs for less than 3 months. RNA extracted from PBMCs served as the sequencing template. The CDR3 is 16 residues long. Trimming at V came to 3 bases and at J to 0 bases, leaving 10 bases not matched to a gene. Germline CDR1 reads GTSNPN; CDR2 reads SVGIG (reference sequence). The sample was also reused in another study, on T cells in Graves' hyperthyroidism and ophthalmopathy. That investigation notes: Clinical symptoms, serum thyroxine, TRAb, thyroid ultrasound and orbital computed tomography informed diagnoses.

The rearrangement links TRBV30 to TRBJ1-2, with 7 bases fitting TRBD1. This clonotype was sampled from a woman in her 30s with Graves disease. The sequencing here drew on peripheral blood mononuclear cells (PBMCs), taken at new diagnosis, from a patient treated with antithyroid drugs. This CDR3 reads CAWREGAKGANYGYTF. In DNA, the CDR3 is TGTGCCTGGAGGGAGGGGGCAAAGGGGGCTAACTATGGCTACACCTTC.